The T cell receptor (beta chain) described here comes from a study of cytomegalovirus exposure and HLA in healthy donors. The 120-subject validation cohort, separate from the approximately 630-subject first cohort, included the donors. The CDR3 is 11 amino acids. Trimming left V 6 bases short and J 4 bases short, with 6 bases between. Germline assignment: CDR1 MDHEN and CDR2 SYDVKM. Remarks on this clone: Its antigen is unknown.

Using immunoSEQ multiplex PCR, the repertoire was profiled, and TCRdb retains in-frame clones only, with some absent. The table records tens of thousands of clones, roughly 93% of them present only once. General study findings and limits: Cytomegalovirus-associated status was assigned to some 160 TCR beta chains. Three CMV-associated chains proved CMV antigen-specific in vitro. The classifier, whose performance was assessed in both the original and validation cohorts, reportedly diagnosed cytomegalovirus status with high specificity and sensitivity.

The rearrangement uses TRBV28 and TRBJ1-2; D gene unclear. The receptor was isolated from a woman aged 25 to 45 in good health and CMV-seronegative. The sample consisted of PBMCs. The chain's CDR3 is CASSSSYGYTF. The CDR3 nucleotides read TGTGCCAGCAGCTCTTCCTATGGCTACACCTTC.